In this sample, the clone carrying this T cell receptor (beta chain) turned up many times. From approximately 400 ng of RNA, a library with molecular barcoded alpha/delta and beta/gamma adaptors was made. TCRdb fed the reads into MiXCR, producing one record per CDR3 protein. This table holds tens of thousands of distinct CDR3 sequences, under 25% found once. The data belong to a study of read filtering for tumor transcriptome and immune sequencing. Germline V gene lookup returns CDR1 SNHLY and CDR2 FYNNEI. Trimming left V 11 bases short and J 7 bases short, with 19 bases between. CDR3 length: 13 residues.

The source material was a population of CD138-negative cells sorted from bone marrow. This chain uses TRBV2 with TRBJ2-3; a weak D match, TRBD2 (5 bases). The TCR sequence derives from a donor at least 40 years old with multiple myeloma. For the CDR3, the DNA is TGTGCCTTCAACGAGGGCTTGCAGCATACGCAGTATTTT. It translates to CAFNEGLQHTQYF.